The 20 T cell receptor beta chains presented below share a single source sample, sequenced in a study of cytomegalovirus exposure and HLA in healthy donors. Sequencing used immunoSEQ multiplex PCR; TCRdb keeps in-frame clones, though not all of them. In the table there are some 200,000 clones, about four fifths of which are singletons. Input material: PBMCs. The receptors here all came from a woman younger than 35 in good health and CMV-seropositive.

The V call is TRBV10-3, the J call TRBJ2-7; D not certain. V lost 6 bases and J 4 bases, leaving 7 bases between the germline ends. Germline V CDR1 and CDR2: ENHRY, SYGVKD. The CDR3 consists of 11 residues. The CDR3 protein is CAISTTYEQYF. As DNA, the CDR3 is TGTGCCATCAGCACCACTTACGAGCAGTACTTC.

The rearrangement joins TRBV29-1 to TRBJ2-5, with 9 positions matching TRBD2. The CDR3 consists of 15 residues. V gave up 4 bases and J gave up 5 bases; unmatched junction bases: 11. In germline, CDR1 is SQVTM, CDR2 ANQGSEA. CDR3 coding DNA: TGCAGCGTTGGGGGGCTAGCGGGGTCCGGTGAGACCCAGTACTTC. It translates to CSVGGLAGSGETQYF.

The chain links TRBV28 to TRBJ2-1; 10 nucleotides line up with TRBD1. Germline trimming cut 4 bases from V and 8 bases from J; bases unmatched to any gene: 5. Germline V gene sequence: CDR1 MDHEN, CDR2 SYDVKM. The CDR3 is 14 amino acids. CDR3 in DNA: TGTGCCAGCAGTTCCCGGGACAGGGGACATGAGCAGTTCTTC. Its translation is CASSSRDRGHEQFF.

The chain combines TRBV7-9 with TRBJ2-2; no reliable D call. This CDR3 contains 13 residues. Trimming took 3 bases from V and 4 from J, leaving 6 bases between them. CDR1 is SEHNR, CDR2 FQNEAQ, per germline (reference sequence). The CDR3, as DNA: TGTGCCAGCAGCTTCGGTGGCACCGGGGAGCTGTTTTTT. It codes for CASSFGGTGELFF. The variable domain in full, completed from reference TRBV7-9 and TRBJ2-2, reads DTGVSQNPRHKITKRGQNVTFRCDPISEHNRLYWYRQTLGQGPEFLTYFQNEAQLEKSRLLSDRFSAERPKGSFSTLEIQRTEQGDSAMYLCASSFGGTGELFFGEGSRLTVL.

This clone showed up just a few times. V is TRBV5-4 and J is TRBJ1-2; possible D gene TRBD1, 6 bases. The germline V gene encodes CDR1 SGHNT and CDR2 YYREEE (reference sequence). Trimming pared 5 bases from V and 13 bases from J, leaving 21 bases between. The CDR3 is 13 amino acids. CDR3 amino acids: CASSREDRRDSTF. CDR3 sequence (DNA): TGTGCCAGCAGTAGAGAAGACAGGCGAGATTCCACCTTC.

This chain links TRBV19 with TRBJ1-5, with a weak D call TRBD1 (6 bases). V lost 6 bases and J lost 1, with 13 bases in between. This CDR3 spans 15 amino acids. Per germline, CDR1 LNHDA and CDR2 SQIVND (reference sequence). The CDR3 sequence is CASSYGRGSNQPQHF. The CDR3 region has the DNA TGTGCCAGTAGCTATGGTAGGGGGAGCAATCAGCCCCAGCATTTT.

This clone was seen a handful of times. The rearrangement uses TRBV11-2 and TRBJ1-6; the D gene is possibly TRBD1 (5 bases). This CDR3 contains 14 residues. V gave up 8 bases and J gave up 8 bases, with 16 bases separating them. CDR1 and CDR2 (germline): SGHAT, FQNNGV. CDR3 DNA sequence: TGTGCCAGCGGCCACGACAGTAACCATTCACCCCTCCACTTT. As protein: CASGHDSNHSPLHF.

The chain recombines TRBV9 with TRBJ2-1; TRBD2 agrees at 9 bases. The CDR3 is 17 amino acids. Germline CDR1 is SGDLS and CDR2 is YYNGEE. Trimming removed 0 bases from V and 5 bases from J; junction bases left unmatched: 9. The CDR3: CASSVGGAGGHHNEQFF. The CDR3 bases are TGTGCCAGCAGCGTAGGAGGTGCGGGGGGGCACCACAATGAGCAGTTCTTC.

V gene TRBV19 combines with J gene TRBJ2-5; TRBD2 matches at 12 bases. Germline trimming cut 5 bases from V and 5 bases from J; bases unmatched to any gene: 18. This CDR3 has 19 residues. Germline CDR1 reads LNHDA; CDR2 reads SQIVND (reference sequence). CDR3 region: CASSPHLAGGPGGGETQYF. In DNA, the CDR3 is TGTGCCAGTAGTCCACATCTAGCGGGGGGGCCTGGCGGTGGTGAGACCCAGTACTTC.

The chain recombines TRBV6-5 with TRBJ1-6; D gene uncertain. In germline, CDR1 is MNHEY, CDR2 SVGAGI. V was shortened by 6 bases and J by 7 bases, with 13 bases between the two germline ends. CDR3 length equals 14 residues. Here the CDR3 reads CASRAPIINSPLHF. The CDR3 DNA sequence: TGTGCCAGCAGAGCACCTATTATAAATTCACCCCTCCACTTT.

The rearrangement uses TRBV19 and TRBJ1-2, with 7 bases fitting TRBD1. Germline CDR1 and CDR2: LNHDA and SQIVND (reference sequence). The CDR3 runs to 16 residues. With 7 bases clipped from V and 4 bases from J, the junction kept 15 bases outside the gene matches. The chain's CDR3 is CASISGADRASYGYTF. CDR3 bases: TGTGCCAGTATTTCAGGGGCCGACAGGGCGTCCTATGGCTACACCTTC.

The CDR3 protein is CASSRRGLAGGPSEQYF. DNA of the CDR3: TGTGCCAGCAGCCGAAGGGGACTAGCGGGGGGGCCGAGCGAGCAGTACTTC. This chain connects TRBV5-5 to TRBJ2-7; 16 bases are a match to TRBD2. The J segment lost 6 bases and the V segment lost 4 bases, leaving 10 bases of the junction unmatched. Germline V lookup: CDR1 SGHKS, CDR2 YYEKEE (reference sequence). The CDR3 runs 17 residues.

This clone appeared once. The chain is built from TRBV12-5 and TRBJ1-5; perhaps TRBD1 as D (5 bases). V was clipped by 0 bases and J by 0 bases, with 18 bases between them. CDR1 is LGHNT, CDR2 FRNRAP, per germline. The CDR3 covers 19 residues. The CDR3 loop reads CASGLVGQGIIGSNQPQHF. As DNA, the CDR3 is TGTGCTAGTGGTTTGGTGGGCCAGGGAATTATTGGTAGCAATCAGCCCCAGCATTTT.

V usage is TRBV4-2 and J usage is TRBJ1-1; D may be TRBD1 (5 bases). V lost 4 bases, J lost 4 bases, and 19 bases lay in between. Germline assignment: CDR1 LGHNA and CDR2 YNFKEQ. The CDR3 is 16 amino acids. The CDR3 is CASSPEFQVGGTEAFF. CDR3 DNA: TGTGCCAGCAGCCCAGAATTTCAGGTGGGGGGCACTGAAGCTTTCTTT.

CDR3 amino acids: CASSLNRGSFF. CDR3 sequence (DNA): TGTGCCAGCAGCTTAAACAGGGGATCTTTCTTT. The chain is built from TRBV7-9 and TRBJ1-1, with 7 bases aligning to TRBD1. The J segment lost 12 bases and the V segment lost 2 bases, leaving 3 bases of the junction unmatched. The germline V gene encodes CDR1 SEHNR and CDR2 FQNEAQ (reference sequence). The CDR3 runs to 11 residues.

The chain links TRBV7-3 to TRBJ1-2; D perhaps matches TRBD1 (6 bases). V lost 5 bases to trimming and J lost 6 bases, with 13 bases between them. CDR1 is SGHTA, CDR2 FQGTGA, per germline. The CDR3 is 13 residues long. This chain's CDR3 is CASSAHREDGYTF. CDR3 bases: TGTGCCAGCAGCGCGCACAGGGAAGATGGCTACACCTTC. The whole variable domain, filled in from reference TRBV7-3 and TRBJ1-2, reads GAGVSQTPSNKVTEKGKYVELRCDPISGHTALYWYRQSLGQGPEFLIYFQGTGAADDSGLPNDRFFAVRPEGSVSTLKIQRTERGDSAVYLCASSAHREDGYTFGSGTRLTVV.

This rearrangement joins TRBV5-4 to TRBJ2-5; 7 nucleotides agree with TRBD2. The germline CDR1 and CDR2 sequences are SGHNT and YYREEE (reference sequence). V shed 5 bases, J shed 5 bases, and the junction held 15 bases outside the gene matches. The CDR3 loop spans 16 amino acids. DNA for the CDR3: TGTGCCAGCAGTGGGGAGACTAGCTCCTCGGTGGAGACCCAGTACTTC. Translated, it gives CASSGETSSSVETQYF.

This chain uses TRBV2 with TRBJ2-5; the match to TRBD2 covers 15 bases. The CDR3 loop spans 14 amino acids. CDR1 SNHLY and CDR2 FYNNEI come from the germline V gene. V shed 11 bases, J shed 5 bases, and the junction held 6 bases outside the gene matches. The CDR3 DNA follows: TGTGCCGGACTAGCGGGGGGGCTTGTGGAGACCCAGTACTTC. Translated, it gives CAGLAGGLVETQYF.

The genes are TRBV9 and TRBJ1-1; the D gene is possibly TRBD1 (5 bases). Trimming left V 4 bases short and J 1 base short, with 14 bases between. The CDR3 is 15 residues long. Germline lookup yields CDR1 SGDLS and CDR2 YYNGEE. CDR3 coding DNA: TGTGCCAGCAGCACCTCCAGGGTTCCGAACACTGAAGCTTTCTTT. Its protein is CASSTSRVPNTEAFF.

This clone has a handful of counts. J is TRBJ1-1 and V is TRBV19; 7 nucleotides match TRBD1. This CDR3 region has 14 residues. V lost 5 bases and J lost 1; bases outside the gene matches: 4. Germline loops: CDR1 LNHDA, CDR2 SQIVND (reference sequence). The CDR3 DNA follows: TGTGCCAGTAGTGCTGACAGGGCGAACACTGAAGCTTTCTTT. This sequence encodes CASSADRANTEAFF.